Ten or more counts support the clone carrying this T cell receptor beta chain. Combining iRepertoire HTBI primers with Arm-PCR of CDR3 regions, the authors built TCR beta libraries. A single record per CDR3 protein comes from TCRdb applying MiXCR to the multiplex PCR reads. The sample lists roughly 420,000 distinct CDR3 sequences; 15% to 18% were seen once. The data derive from a study of regulatory T cells in long-lasting Graves disease. The V end lost 3 bases, the J end lost 2 bases, and 9 bases lay between the germline ends. The CDR3 is 14 amino acids. The germline V gene has CDR1 KGHDR and CDR2 SFDVKD. Time point noted: newly diagnosed GD, antithyroid drugs for less than 3 months. Scientists built the TCR library using RNA that was extracted from PBMCs.

Material: peripheral blood mononuclear cells (PBMCs), obtained at new diagnosis, from a patient treated with antithyroid drugs. This chain joins TRBV24-1 and TRBJ1-2; D is possibly TRBD1 (6 bases). This clonotype was sampled from a female donor with Graves disease. The CDR3 reads CATSDTGQNYGYTF. The CDR3 DNA reads TGTGCCACCAGTGATACCGGACAGAACTATGGCTACACCTTC.